One and the same sample provided the 11 T cell receptor beta chains below, sequenced in a study of shared clonotypes between healthy human individuals. Naivety among CD8 cells was defined by CD45RO negativity and positive CCR7 selection, thereby excluding terminally differentiated effector memory CD45RA+ cells. Clones were read by immunoSEQ multiplex PCR, and TCRdb kept only the in-frame ones, dropping some. The data show under 2,000,000 clones, roughly 95% seen once. The specimen sequenced was naive CD8+ T cells sorted from blood. These receptors came from a man aged 18 to 30 in good health.

To note about this clone: This CDR3 is also generated by other DNA sequences in the sample. J is TRBJ2-2 and V is TRBV9; no firm D call. CDR3 length: 13 residues. Germline V gene lookup returns CDR1 SGDLS and CDR2 YYNGEE. The V end lost 4 bases, the J end lost 6 bases, and 10 bases lay between the germline ends. The CDR3 region is CASSPPGSGELFF. In DNA, the CDR3 is TGTGCCAGCAGCCCCCCAGGATCCGGGGAGCTGTTTTTT.

V usage is TRBV2 and J usage is TRBJ1-1; D is uncertain. Germline CDR1 reads SNHLY; CDR2 reads FYNNEI. V was clipped by 1 base and J by 5 bases, with 11 bases between them. This CDR3 is 14 amino acids long. This CDR3 reads CASSEGNRWTEAFF. CDR3 DNA: TGTGCCAGCAGTGAAGGCAATAGGTGGACTGAAGCTTTCTTT.

The chain employs TRBV4-1 and TRBJ1-6; a possible D gene is TRBD1 (6 bases). This CDR3 is built from 16 residues. In germline, CDR1 is MGHRA, CDR2 YSYEKL. V was clipped by 1 base and J by 7 bases, with 14 bases between them. CDR3 DNA sequence: TGCGCCAGCAGCCAAGTTGTACAGGGACGAAATTCACCCCTCCACTTT. Translation: CASSQVVQGRNSPLHF.

The rearrangement links TRBV6-6 to TRBJ2-5, with 7 bases fitting TRBD2. CDR1 and CDR2 (germline): MNHNY, SVGAGI (reference sequence). The CDR3 contains 15 residues. V was pared by 5 bases and J by 3 bases, with 9 bases of the junction left unmatched. CDR3 sequence: CASSTSEPLEETQYF. In DNA form, the CDR3 reads TGTGCCAGCAGTACTAGCGAGCCACTGGAAGAGACCCAGTACTTC.

The chain has TRBV28 and TRBJ1-1; no definite D call. This CDR3 spans 12 amino acids. Trimming shortened V by 6 bases and J by 5 bases, and 10 bases separated the two germline ends. The germline V gene encodes CDR1 MDHEN and CDR2 SYDVKM. CDR3 DNA sequence: TGTGCCAGCAGAGCCCCTTGGACTGAAGCTTTCTTT. This codes for CASRAPWTEAFF.

This rearrangement joins TRBV2 to TRBJ2-7; D is possibly TRBD2 (6 bases). The CDR3 length is 16 residues. Between the trimmed V and J ends, which lost 2 bases and 0 bases, there was a span of 14 bases. From germline, CDR1 is SNHLY and CDR2 FYNNEI. The CDR3 DNA sequence: TGTGCCAGCAGTGAAACCGGGACTGTCAGCTCCTACGAGCAGTACTTC. It encodes CASSETGTVSSYEQYF.

This chain joins TRBV19 and TRBJ2-5; 7 nucleotides line up with TRBD1. Germline lookup yields CDR1 LNHDA and CDR2 SQIVND (reference sequence). V gave up 5 bases and J gave up 5 bases; unmatched junction bases: 14. The CDR3 totals 16 residues. The CDR3 spells CASSSFPGGTWETQYF. The DNA of the CDR3 is TGTGCCAGTAGTTCCTTTCCAGGGGGAACGTGGGAGACCCAGTACTTC.

The J gene is TRBJ2-7, the V gene TRBV28; TRBD1 aligns across 9 bases. The CDR3 has 14 amino acids. The trim removed 3 bases at V and 6 bases at J, leaving 6 bases unmatched. Germline lookup yields CDR1 MDHEN and CDR2 SYDVKM. The CDR3 DNA reads as TGTGCCAGCAGTTTGGACAGGGGTTTCTCCGAGCAGTACTTC. Amino acids: CASSLDRGFSEQYF.

This chain connects TRBV12-5 to TRBJ2-7, with 9 nucleotides matching TRBD2. The CDR3 contains 16 residues. Germline CDR1 LGHNT, CDR2 FRNRAP. Trimming at V came to 5 bases and at J to 2 bases, leaving 10 bases not matched to a gene. CDR3 sequence: CASGILSGSIPYEQYF. In DNA, the CDR3 is TGTGCTAGTGGTATCCTTAGCGGGAGCATACCCTACGAGCAGTACTTC.

The table lists this clone with a count of one. The chain has TRBV5-6 and TRBJ1-1, with TRBD1 as a possible D gene (6 bases). CDR1 and CDR2 (germline): SGHDT, YYEEEE. The CDR3 has 15 amino acids. Trimming removed 4 bases from V and 1 base from J, with 14 bases in between. The CDR3 loop is CASSLPGQPNTEAFF. In DNA form, the CDR3 reads TGTGCCAGCAGCCTACCGGGACAACCGAACACTGAAGCTTTCTTT.

V and J are TRBV14 and TRBJ2-1; no firm D call. Germline CDR1 reads SGHDN; CDR2 reads FVKESK. CDR3 length: 13 residues. Trimming pared 1 base from V and 10 bases from J, leaving 11 bases between. The CDR3 coding sequence is TGTGCCAGCAGCCAAGTAGGGTTAAGAGAGCAGTTCTTC. It codes for CASSQVGLREQFF.